This TCR beta chain was sequenced for a study of cytomegalovirus exposure and HLA in healthy donors. Findings of the study overall: Among TCR beta chains, those listed as cytomegalovirus-associated numbered about 160. One later analysis reportedly identified an Asian-associated ancestry cluster that showed fewer N-insertions than the roughly 620-donor mean. In a later analysis, parvovirus B19, influenza, CMV and Epstein-Barr virus appeared linked to several top co-occurrence clusters.

J lost 3 bases, V lost 3 bases, and 6 bases had no gene match. Germline-derived CDR1 and CDR2 are SGHDT and YYEEEE. CDR3 length equals 14 residues. The donors comprised healthy bone marrow donors. The primer mix had 60 Vbeta and 13 Jbeta primers. Assay: immunoSEQ multiplex PCR; the TCRdb copy retains only in-frame clones and omits some. The sample comprises some 140,000 clones, 74% of which are singletons, and 2% to 2.5% rests with the top ten. Regarding this clone: Antigen: not known.

The sequence derives from a man younger than 45 in good health and CMV-seronegative. The rearrangement uses TRBV5-6 and TRBJ2-7, with 7 bases matching TRBD1. The sequenced sample consisted of PBMCs. This CDR3 reads CASSYRGAYYEQYF. The CDR3 coding sequence is TGTGCCAGCAGCTACAGGGGAGCTTACTACGAGCAGTACTTC.